This is a list of T cell receptor beta chains from one sample in a study of blood T cells in healthy people across ages. TCRdb reanalysed the 5' RACE reads using MiXCR and keeps one entry per CDR3 protein. The sample shows 750,000 to 950,000 distinct CDR3 sequences, 25% to 30% of them seen only once. These same records also appear under a second study, on T cells of mothers and their children.

Sequencing was done on a sample of blood. All receptors come from a woman aged 35 to 49 in good health. CDR3s include the opening cysteine and the closing phenylalanine or tryptophan. A D gene is named only where the DNA matches it firmly. Rows may omit the clone size; those that give it use once, few, many or a size class.

few	TRBJ2-3	TRBV9	TRBD2	CASSVEASGGYDTQYF	TGTGCCAGCAGCGTAGAGGCTAGCGGTGGATACGATACGCAGTATTTT
-	TRBJ2-3	TRBV12-3/TRBV12-4	TRBD2	CASSLRGGPTDTQYF	TGTGCCAGCAGTTTGCGGGGGGGGCCGACAGATACGCAGTATTTT
few	TRBJ2-3	TRBV12-5	TRBD2	CASATGGGTSTDTQYF	TGTGCTAGTGCCACCGGGGGGGGAACTAGCACAGATACGCAGTATTTT
-	TRBJ1-4	TRBV4-1	-	CASSPRKEKLFF	TGCGCCAGCAGCCCTCGGAAGGAAAAACTGTTTTTT
-	TRBJ2-5	TRBV20-1	TRBD2	CSPTSGTQETQYF	TGCAGTCCGACTAGCGGGACCCAAGAGACCCAGTACTTC
-	TRBJ2-1	TRBV7-2	-	CAGNYDRYNEQFF	TGTGCCGGCAACTACGACAGGTACAATGAGCAGTTCTTC
few	TRBJ1-5	TRBV20-1	TRBD1	CSAGTGLNQPQHF	TGCAGTGCGGGGACAGGATTAAATCAGCCCCAGCATTTT
many	TRBJ2-6	TRBV5-1	TRBD1	CASSPGQGASGANVLTF	TGCGCCAGCAGCCCAGGACAGGGTGCCTCTGGGGCCAACGTCCTGACTTTC
few	TRBJ2-3	TRBV5-6	-	CASSSTQAGKADTQYF	TGTGCCAGCAGCTCCACCCAGGCAGGGAAAGCAGATACGCAGTATTTT
-	TRBJ2-7	TRBV6-2/TRBV6-3	-	CASSYGTEQYF	TGTGCCAGCAGTTACGGAACAGAGCAGTACTTC
few	TRBJ2-3	TRBV11-2	-	CASSLSRGDTQYF	TGTGCCAGCAGCCTTTCCCGCGGCGATACGCAGTATTTT
few	TRBJ2-7	TRBV7-2	-	CASSLEEGHSYEQYF	TGTGCCAGCAGCTTAGAGGAGGGGCACTCCTACGAGCAGTACTTC
few	TRBJ2-3	TRBV4-1	TRBD2	CASSQDASGAADTQYF	TGCGCCAGCAGCCAAGACGCTAGCGGGGCGGCAGATACGCAGTATTTT
few	TRBJ2-1	TRBV2	-	CASSGHSGPERFF	TGTGCCAGCAGTGGACATAGCGGTCCTGAGCGGTTCTTC
-	TRBJ2-2	TRBV6-6	TRBD1	CASSVSGQGAYELFF	TGTGCCAGCAGTGTCTCGGGACAGGGGGCTTACGAGCTGTTTTTT
-	TRBJ2-3	TRBV7-2	-	CASSSRSPKEDTQYF	TGTGCCAGCAGCTCAAGGTCCCCCAAAGAAGATACGCAGTATTTT
-	TRBJ2-7	TRBV7-3	-	CASSLIRKNRDEQYF	TGTGCCAGCAGCTTAATACGGAAAAACAGGGACGAGCAGTACTTC
-	TRBJ1-2	TRBV29-1	-	CSVDSARTF	TGCAGCGTTGATTCGGCCAGGACCTTC
-	TRBJ1-2	TRBV2	-	CASKAPRGYGYTF	TGTGCCAGCAAGGCCCCCCGGGGGTATGGCTACACCTTC
-	TRBJ1-2	TRBV2	TRBD1	CASSRDRGTRHGYTF	TGTGCCAGCAGTAGGGACAGGGGAACACGGCATGGCTACACCTTC
-	TRBJ2-7	TRBV6-2/TRBV6-3	TRBD1	CASSLQGPFYEQYF	TGTGCCAGCAGTTTACAGGGGCCCTTCTACGAGCAGTACTTC
many	TRBJ2-5	TRBV20-1	TRBD2	CSARERGGQKGETQYF	TGCAGTGCTAGAGAGCGGGGGGGACAGAAAGGGGAGACCCAGTACTTC
many	TRBJ2-1	TRBV29-1	TRBD1	CSVVTRGTSYNEQFF	TGCAGCGTTGTCACCAGGGGGACATCCTACAATGAGCAGTTCTTC
-	TRBJ2-3	TRBV12-3/TRBV12-4	TRBD2	CATWGGRTDTQYF	TGTGCCACCTGGGGGGGGAGGACAGATACGCAGTATTTT
-	TRBJ1-2	TRBV10-3	TRBD1	CAIWGGQDYGYTF	TGTGCCATTTGGGGTGGACAGGACTATGGCTACACCTTC
few	TRBJ2-7	TRBV9	-	CASSGGQRRSYEQYF	TGTGCCAGCAGCGGCGGACAGAGACGCTCCTACGAGCAGTACTTC
-	TRBJ1-5	TRBV7-2	-	CASSGGRSQHSNQPQHF	TGTGCCAGCAGCGGAGGTAGGAGCCAGCATAGCAATCAGCCCCAGCATTTT
-	TRBJ2-5	TRBV9	TRBD2	CASSVDPSGGQETQYF	TGTGCCAGCAGCGTAGATCCTAGCGGGGGTCAAGAGACCCAGTACTTC
few	TRBJ2-3	TRBV20-1	-	CSARAPSPGDTQYF	TGCAGTGCTAGAGCCCCCTCCCCTGGAGATACGCAGTATTTT
many	TRBJ1-2	TRBV29-1	-	CSVEPADSLLYGYTF	TGCAGCGTTGAGCCGGCGGACAGTCTACTGTATGGCTACACCTTC
many	TRBJ2-7	TRBV20-1	-	CRTGDSSYEQYF	TGCAGAACCGGCGACAGTTCCTACGAGCAGTACTTC
-	TRBJ2-4	TRBV28	-	CASGQRQSIQCF	TGTGCCAGCGGACAGAGACAAAGCATTCAGTGCTTC
few	TRBJ2-7	TRBV20-1	-	CSAIVSYEQYF	TGCAGTGCTATAGTGTCCTACGAGCAGTACTTC
-	TRBJ2-2	TRBV19	-	CASSPYVTTGELFF	TGTGCCAGTAGCCCCTATGTGACCACCGGGGAGCTGTTTTTT
-	TRBJ1-2	TRBV5-1	-	CASSLETGIRYGYTF	TGCGCCAGCAGCTTGGAGACAGGAATCCGCTATGGCTACACCTTC